The T cell receptor (beta chain) under discussion was sequenced for a study of blood T cell repertoires in COVID-19. Across the study: COVID-19 samples, acute and convalescent, were from the United States, Italy and Spain. PBMCs, B-cell-depleted T cells, or T cells provided the cDNA or gDNA that made up the material.

The CDR3 spans 17 residues. The V gene end was trimmed by 4 bases and the J gene end by 3 bases; junction bases not matched to a gene: 7. CDR1 is KGHDR and CDR2 is SFDVKD in the germline V gene. Original analysis: Amplification of reference gene primers was used by the study to estimate nucleated cell counts. Assay: immunoSEQ multiplex PCR; the TCRdb copy retains only in-frame clones and omits some. Clone size and the V and J calls come from that table; the DNA yielded D and trimming. Of some 240,000 clones detected, roughly 82% appear once; the ten largest clones hold approximately 10%. What was sequenced was peripheral blood. V usage is TRBV24-1 and J usage is TRBJ2-1; 11 bases map to TRBD1. This clonotype was sampled from a middle-aged man with active or convalescent COVID-19. CDR3 nucleotides: TGTGCCACCAGTGACGATGGACAGGGGGCATACTACAATGAGCAGTTCTTC. The encoded protein is CATSDDGQGAYYNEQFF.